Following are 18 T cell receptor beta chains from one sample sequenced in a study of resident and recirculating memory T cells in vitiligo. The method was immunoSEQ multiplex PCR; TCRdb's version includes in-frame clones alone and lacks a portion of them. The data contain around 78,000 clones, around 92% of them seen just once; the ten biggest clones take up about 5.5%. Sequenced material: blood. These receptors were collected from a male donor with vitiligo.

V gene TRBV28 combines with J gene TRBJ2-7; unclear D gene. This CDR3 is built from 12 residues. CDR1 and CDR2 (germline): MDHEN, SYDVKM. V was cut by 3 bases and J by 2 bases, with 5 bases left in between. The CDR3, as DNA: TGTGCCAGCAGTTTTTCTCCCTACGAGCAGTACTTC. Translation gives CASSFSPYEQYF.

The genes are TRBV28 and TRBJ1-1; D might be TRBD1 (5 bases). The V gene's germline CDR1 is MDHEN and CDR2 SYDVKM. The V end lost 2 bases, the J end lost 5 bases, and 15 bases lay between the germline ends. This CDR3 has 15 residues. CDR3 DNA sequence: TGTGCCAGCAGTTTACGCACGGGGGTTAAAACTGAAGCTTTCTTT. Protein sequence: CASSLRTGVKTEAFF.

The chain has TRBV7-8 and TRBJ2-5, with TRBD1 matching over 11 bases. CDR1 is SGHVS and CDR2 is FQNEAQ in the germline V gene. The CDR3 has 16 residues. The V segment lost 5 bases and the J segment 6 bases; nucleotides outside the gene matches: 11. CDR3 protein: CASSPRTGGYEKTQYF. As DNA, the CDR3 is TGTGCCAGCAGCCCCCGGACAGGGGGCTACGAAAAGACCCAGTACTTC.

DNA of the CDR3: TGTGCCAGCAGCGCTCTTCTAGCCGGCAATGAGCAGTTCTTC. Protein sequence: CASSALLAGNEQFF. The rearrangement joins TRBV9 to TRBJ2-1; the D gene is possibly TRBD2 (5 bases). V was clipped by 3 bases and J by 6 bases, with 13 bases between them. Germline values: CDR1 SGDLS, CDR2 YYNGEE. The CDR3 runs 14 residues.

This sequence joins TRBV27 and TRBJ1-5, with D perhaps matching TRBD1 (6 bases). Trimming removed 7 bases from V and 4 bases from J, with 14 bases in between. The CDR3 sequence is 14 residues long. Germline values: CDR1 MNHEY, CDR2 SMNVEV (reference sequence). As DNA, the CDR3 is TGTGCCAGCACCCCCGGGACACTGAATCAGCCCCAGCATTTT. This encodes CASTPGTLNQPQHF.

V and J are TRBV27 and TRBJ2-3; maybe TRBD2 (6 bases). The CDR3 spans 15 residues. Germline V gene sequence: CDR1 MNHEY, CDR2 SMNVEV (reference sequence). V was pared by 1 base and J by 2 bases, with 10 bases between. The CDR3 loop reads CASSLYGSHTDTQYF. CDR3 DNA: TGTGCCAGCAGTTTATACGGGAGCCACACAGATACGCAGTATTTT.

The V and J genes are TRBV28 and TRBJ1-1; D not certain. The germline CDR1 and CDR2 sequences are MDHEN and SYDVKM. The V gene lost 5 bases and the J gene lost 1 base, with 8 bases spanning the gap. CDR3 length: 13 amino acids. The CDR3 coding sequence is TGTGCCAGCAGTCAGTTCCAGAACACTGAAGCTTTCTTT. Translating gives CASSQFQNTEAFF.

The chain couples TRBV28 to TRBJ1-5; D unresolved. This CDR3 has 15 residues. Germline V gives CDR1 MDHEN, CDR2 SYDVKM. V lost 6 bases to trimming and J lost 2 bases, with 14 bases between them. The CDR3, as DNA: TGTGCCAGCAGGGCGCGGGGTTTGGGCAATCAGCCCCAGCATTTT. Translation gives CASRARGLGNQPQHF.

The chain has TRBV5-1 and TRBJ2-3, with D unclear. Trimming removed 0 bases from V and 6 bases from J, with 5 bases in between. This CDR3 has 12 residues. Germline values: CDR1 SGHRS, CDR2 YFSETQ. Here the CDR3 DNA reads TGCGCCAGCAGCTTGGTTCCGGATACGCAGTATTTT. Amino acids: CASSLVPDTQYF.

The chain recombines TRBV28 with TRBJ1-1, with 8 bases identical to TRBD1. Germline V gene data show CDR1 as MDHEN and CDR2 as SYDVKM. V lost 6 bases to trimming and J lost 7 bases; unmatched junction nucleotides: 4. This CDR3 has 12 amino acids. The CDR3 region has the DNA TGTGCCAGCAGCCATGGACAGGGTGAAGCTTTCTTT. It codes for CASSHGQGEAFF.

The CDR3 protein is CASSQGQGAGYGYTF. In nucleotides, the CDR3 is TGTGCCAGCAGCCAAGGACAGGGGGCGGGGTATGGCTACACCTTC. The chain has TRBV14 and TRBJ1-2, with 10 nucleotides matching TRBD1. This CDR3 is built from 15 residues. Germline V gives CDR1 SGHDN, CDR2 FVKESK. Trimming cost V 1 base and J 5 bases; bases outside gene matches: 4.

The rearrangement joins TRBV7-2 to TRBJ2-1; TRBD1 aligns across 10 bases. The CDR3 has 14 residues. The germline V gene has CDR1 SGHTA and CDR2 FQGNSA. J was trimmed by 8 bases and V by 6 bases; bases with no gene match: 7. The DNA of the CDR3 is TGTGCCAGCAGTCCGGGACAGGGGCGGGATGAGCAGTTCTTC. Protein product: CASSPGQGRDEQFF.

The chain links TRBV4-2 to TRBJ2-4, with TRBD2 matching over 8 bases. Germline loops: CDR1 LGHNA, CDR2 YNFKEQ. The trim removed 2 bases at V and 6 bases at J, leaving 9 bases unmatched. The CDR3 spans 16 residues. CDR3 protein: CASSQRGGTGANIQYF. The CDR3 DNA sequence: TGTGCCAGCAGCCAACGGGGGGGGACGGGCGCAAACATTCAGTACTTC.

The chain combines TRBV29-1 with TRBJ2-1; TRBD2 agrees at 9 bases. The germline V gene encodes CDR1 SQVTM and CDR2 ANQGSEA. This CDR3 is 16 amino acids long. V was pared by 3 bases and J by 0 bases, with 6 bases of the junction left unmatched. In DNA, the CDR3 is TGCAGCGTTGAGCTAGCGGGGCGCCTCTCCTACAATGAGCAGTTCTTC. Protein: CSVELAGRLSYNEQFF.

This clone rates as medium-sized. The chain uses TRBV28 and TRBJ2-2; 7 bases match TRBD2. CDR1 MDHEN and CDR2 SYDVKM come from the germline V gene. This CDR3 has 16 amino acids. The V segment lost 5 bases and the J segment 1 base; nucleotides outside the gene matches: 7. The CDR3 bases are TGTGCCAGCAGTCGTCGGACTAGAGTGAACACCGGGGAGCTGTTTTTT. It is translated as CASSRRTRVNTGELFF.

The chain uses TRBV5-1 and TRBJ2-5; 7 nucleotides agree with TRBD1. The V gene end was trimmed by 4 bases and the J gene end by 5 bases; junction bases not matched to a gene: 14. Germline CDR1 is SGHRS and CDR2 is YFSETQ. This CDR3 is 16 amino acids long. CDR3 DNA: TGCGCCAGCAGCAGCCGGCTGACAGGGCCCGCGGAGACCCAGTACTTC. Translating it yields CASSSRLTGPAETQYF.

The CDR3 loop reads CASSLDPRPGTGGNTIYF. CDR3 DNA sequence: TGTGCCAGCAGCTTGGATCCCCGTCCCGGGACAGGTGGAAACACCATATATTTT. The chain has TRBV5-4 and TRBJ1-3, with 8 bases that match TRBD1. The CDR3 covers 18 residues. Looked up from germline, CDR1 is SGHNT and CDR2 is YYREEE (reference sequence). Unmatched junction bases numbered 11, after V lost 0 bases and J lost 3 bases.

V usage is TRBV15 and J usage is TRBJ1-1, with D tentatively TRBD1 (5 bases). Germline V CDR1 and CDR2: LNHNV, YYDKDF (reference sequence). V was cut by 0 bases and J by 5 bases, with 13 bases left in between. The length of the CDR3 is 15 residues. The CDR3 nucleotides are TGTGCCACCAGCAGAGATTTGGGCGGGGGGACTGAAGCTTTCTTT. Protein sequence: CATSRDLGGGTEAFF.